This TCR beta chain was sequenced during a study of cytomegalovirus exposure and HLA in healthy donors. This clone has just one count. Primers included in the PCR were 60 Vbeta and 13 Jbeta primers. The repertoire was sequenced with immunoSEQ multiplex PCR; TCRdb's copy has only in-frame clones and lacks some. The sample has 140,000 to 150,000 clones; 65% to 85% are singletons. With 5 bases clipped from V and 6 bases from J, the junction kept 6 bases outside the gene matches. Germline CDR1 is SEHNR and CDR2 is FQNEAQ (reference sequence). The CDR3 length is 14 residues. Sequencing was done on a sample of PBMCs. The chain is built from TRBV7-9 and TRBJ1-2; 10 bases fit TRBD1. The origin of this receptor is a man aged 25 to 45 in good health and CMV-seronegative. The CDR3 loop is CASSVSGTGDGYTF. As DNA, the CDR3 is TGTGCCAGCAGCGTATCCGGGACAGGGGATGGCTACACCTTC.